The T cell receptor (beta chain) described here comes from a study of regulatory T cells in long-lasting Graves disease. Study-level information: Graves' patients diagnosed newly had used antithyroid drugs under 3 months. Study-wide results and limits: Persistent Graves' cases showed lower TCR diversity than newly diagnosed cases. Patients with persistent disease shared 2,741 public clonotypes, outpacing the 900 to 1,000 shared by new patients.

Time point reported: newly diagnosed GD, antithyroid drugs for less than 3 months. Extracted PBMC RNA gave rise to the TCR library. This clonotype was seen a few times. The antigen is not known. Construction of TCR beta libraries relied on iRepertoire HTBI primers and on Arm-PCR targeting CDR3 regions. Each CDR3 protein gets one entry after TCRdb re-called the multiplex PCR reads with MiXCR. The data hold some 560,000 distinct CDR3 sequences, with around 15% observed a single time. V shed 5 bases and J shed 0 bases, with 10 bases lying between them. The CDR3 sequence is 14 residues long. Germline V gene sequence: CDR1 SGHTA, CDR2 FQGNSA. The same sample was also used in a study of T cells in Graves' hyperthyroidism and ophthalmopathy. As that report states: Progression to ophthalmopathy was predicted a median of about 6.6 months early.

Sequences were derived from peripheral blood mononuclear cells (PBMCs), sampled at new diagnosis, from a patient treated with antithyroid drugs. The receptor comes from a woman aged 35-65 years with Graves disease. V is TRBV7-2 and J is TRBJ1-1; the D is unclear. The CDR3 here is CASSVQNMNTEAFF. The CDR3 nucleotides read TGTGCCAGCAGCGTACAGAATATGAACACTGAAGCTTTCTTT.